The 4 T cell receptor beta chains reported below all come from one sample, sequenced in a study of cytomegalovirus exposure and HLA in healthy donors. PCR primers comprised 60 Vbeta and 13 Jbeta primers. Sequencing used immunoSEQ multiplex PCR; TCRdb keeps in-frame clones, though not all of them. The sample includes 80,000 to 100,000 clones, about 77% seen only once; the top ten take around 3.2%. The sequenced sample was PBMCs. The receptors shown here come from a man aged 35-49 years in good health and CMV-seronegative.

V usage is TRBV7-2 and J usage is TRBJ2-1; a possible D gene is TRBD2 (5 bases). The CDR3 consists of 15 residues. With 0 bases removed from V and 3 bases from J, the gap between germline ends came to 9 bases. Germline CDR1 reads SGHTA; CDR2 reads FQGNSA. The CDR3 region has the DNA TGTGCCAGCAGCTTAGCAGCGGCGGTCTACAATGAGCAGTTCTTC. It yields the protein CASSLAAAVYNEQFF.

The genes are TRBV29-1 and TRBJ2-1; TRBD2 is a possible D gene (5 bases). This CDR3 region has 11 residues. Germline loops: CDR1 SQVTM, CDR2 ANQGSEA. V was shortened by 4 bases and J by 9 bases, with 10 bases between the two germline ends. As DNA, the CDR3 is TGCAGCGTTGCTCCCGGAGGTGAGCAGTTCTTC. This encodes CSVAPGGEQFF.

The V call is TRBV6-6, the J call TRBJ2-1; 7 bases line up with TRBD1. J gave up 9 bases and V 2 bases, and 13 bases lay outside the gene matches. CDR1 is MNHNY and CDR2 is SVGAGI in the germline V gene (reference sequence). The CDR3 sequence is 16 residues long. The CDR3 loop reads CASSYPGDSSRGEQFF. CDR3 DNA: TGTGCCAGCAGTTACCCAGGGGACAGCAGTCGAGGTGAGCAGTTCTTC.

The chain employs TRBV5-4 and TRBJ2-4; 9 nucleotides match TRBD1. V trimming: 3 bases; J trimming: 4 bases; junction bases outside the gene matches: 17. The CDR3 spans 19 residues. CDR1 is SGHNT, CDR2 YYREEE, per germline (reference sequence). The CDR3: CASSSSSTGGEGRKNIQYF. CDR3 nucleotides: TGTGCCAGCAGCTCAAGCTCAACAGGGGGCGAGGGGAGAAAAAACATTCAGTACTTC.